A selection of T cell receptor beta chains follows, all from one sample in a study of T cells in tuberculosis. Only in-frame clones appear in the TCRdb table, and some are missing; sequencing was by immunoSEQ multiplex PCR. The sample has approximately 53,000 clones; nearly 95% are singletons. Source: PBMCs, taken at tuberculosis diagnosis. These receptor sequences come from an adult with tuberculosis. CDR3s include the opening cysteine and the closing phenylalanine or tryptophan. Each record gives: clone size, J gene, D gene, V gene, CDR3 DNA, CDR3 protein. The D gene is left open where the match is weak. Clone size is shown for a subset of rows, as once, few, many or a class of expanded clone.

>-|TRBJ2-5|-|TRBV4-2
TGTGCCAGCAGCCAAGCGGGAGAGGGCCAAGAGACCCAGTACTTC
CASSQAGEGQETQYF
>-|TRBJ2-1|-|TRBV10-3
TGTGCCATCAGGAAGACTAGCAATGAGCAGTTCTTC
CAIRKTSNEQFF
>-|TRBJ2-1|-|TRBV9
TGTGCCAGCAGCGTAGGCGGCTCTATTCTCTCCAATGAGCAGTTCTTC
CASSVGGSILSNEQFF
>few|TRBJ2-3|-|TRBV15
TGTGCCACCAGCACCGGGGGAGGCAGCACAGATACGCAGTATTTT
CATSTGGGSTDTQYF
>-|TRBJ1-2|TRBD1|TRBV29-1
TGCAGCGTGGGACAGCAACCTAACTATGGCTACACCTTC
CSVGQQPNYGYTF
>few|TRBJ2-7|TRBD1|TRBV7-8
TGTGCCAGCGTGGACAGGGGGAAATACGAGCAGTACTTC
CASVDRGKYEQYF
>-|TRBJ2-7|TRBD1|TRBV6-1
TGTGCCAGCAGTGGAGGGGGCTTCGAGCAGTACTTC
CASSGGGFEQYF
>-|TRBJ2-7|-|TRBV5-1
TGCGCCAGCAGCTTGGAGTCAGGGTACGAGCAGTACTTC
CASSLESGYEQYF
>once|TRBJ1-2|TRBD1|TRBV27
TGTGCCAGCAGTCCAGGGGGGCTGGATGGCTACACCTTC
CASSPGGLDGYTF
>-|TRBJ2-7|-|TRBV7-9
TGTGCCAGCGGCAGGGAAAAGAGTTACGAGCAGTACTTC
CASGREKSYEQYF
>-|TRBJ1-3|TRBD1|TRBV2
TGTGCCAGCAGGGACAGGGGGCACGGAAACACCATATATTTT
CASRDRGHGNTIYF
>-|TRBJ1-5|-|TRBV6-9
TGTGCCAGCAGTTATATTATAGAAGTAGAAGATAATAGCAATCAGCCCCAGCATTTT
CASSYIIEVEDNSNQPQHF
>once|TRBJ2-3|-|TRBV11-2
TGTGCCAGCAGCTTAGATATCGGGTCCTCGGATACGCAGTATTTT
CASSLDIGSSDTQYF
>-|TRBJ1-5|TRBD1|TRBV5-6
TGTGCCAGCAGCCCACACCGAGAGGGGGCGGTGGGGCAGCCCCAGCATTTT
CASSPHREGAVGQPQHF
>-|TRBJ2-7|-|TRBV2
TGTGCCAGCAGTGAAAGGTCAGGAGGTTACGAGCAGTACTTC
CASSERSGGYEQYF
>few|TRBJ2-1|TRBD2|TRBV11-3
TGTGCCAGCAGCTTAAGTTCGCTAGCGGGAGTGAATGAGCAGTTCTTC
CASSLSSLAGVNEQFF
>-|TRBJ1-1|-|TRBV30
TGTGCCTGGACTAAATACACTGAAGCTTTCTTT
CAWTKYTEAFF
>-|TRBJ1-1|TRBD1|TRBV5-4
TGTGCCAGCAGCCAACACGCGGTAGGGGGCCTTAACACTGAAGCTTTCTTT
CASSQHAVGGLNTEAFF
>-|TRBJ1-1|-|TRBV6-6
TGTGCCAGCAGTTACGAAAGACGACAGAACACTGAAGCTTTCTTT
CASSYERRQNTEAFF
>-|TRBJ2-5|TRBD1|TRBV7-6
TGTGCCAGCAGCTCCGACAGGGGGCAGGAGACCCAGTACTTC
CASSSDRGQETQYF
>-|TRBJ2-2|TRBD1|TRBV11-3
TGTGCCAGCAGCTTAGAGGGACAGGCGACCGGGGAGCTGTTTTTT
CASSLEGQATGELFF
>-|TRBJ2-2|TRBD2|TRBV7-8
TGTGCCAGCAGCTCCAGACTAGCGAGCACCGGGGAGCTGTTTTTT
CASSSRLASTGELFF
>-|TRBJ2-4|TRBD2|TRBV5-1
TGCGCCAGCAGCTTGGAACCTTTAGCGGGAGCCAAAAACATTCAGTACTTC
CASSLEPLAGAKNIQYF
>-|TRBJ2-2|TRBD2|TRBV7-8
TGTGCCAGCAGCCTCATAGCGGGGACGAACACCGGGGAGCTGTTTTTT
CASSLIAGTNTGELFF
>-|TRBJ1-1|-|TRBV25-1
TGTGCCAGCACAAAGCAGGGGAGCACTGAAGCTTTCTTT
CASTKQGSTEAFF
>-|TRBJ1-1|-|TRBV6-6
TGTGCCAGCAGTTACCTCTCTGAAGCTTTCTTT
CASSYLSEAFF
>-|TRBJ2-3|TRBD2|TRBV5-4
TGTGCCAGCAGCCCCGGGAGCGGGAGATTGCATACGCAGTATTTT
CASSPGSGRLHTQYF
>-|TRBJ2-1|TRBD1|TRBV15
TGTGCCACCAGCATCTACTCGGGACAGGACGGTCAGGAGCAGTTCTTC
CATSIYSGQDGQEQFF
>-|TRBJ1-1|TRBD1|TRBV14
TGTGCCAGCGGCCAGGGGGCCCGAGAAGCTTTCTTT
CASGQGAREAFF
>-|TRBJ1-2|-|TRBV10-3
TGTGCCACCCGACAGACCCAAAGGAACTATGGCTACACCTTC
CATRQTQRNYGYTF
>-|TRBJ1-2|-|TRBV9
TGTGCCAGCAGTCAGACCCCTCTAGACTATGGCTACACCTTC
CASSQTPLDYGYTF
>-|TRBJ1-2|-|TRBV7-9
TGTGCCAGCAGCTTGAGGGACACCGTTAACTATGGCTACACCTTC
CASSLRDTVNYGYTF
>once|TRBJ2-6|-|TRBV4-3
TGCGCCAGCAGCCAAGATTCGGGGGGCGCTGGGGCCAACGTCCTGACTTTC
CASSQDSGGAGANVLTF
>-|TRBJ2-7|-|TRBV6-6
TGTGCCAGCAGTCCCGGGGGAGGCGTTGGTAATCACGAGCAGTACTTC
CASSPGGGVGNHEQYF
>-|TRBJ2-7|TRBD1|TRBV2
TGTGCCAGCAGTTCTACAGGGGGAGCGGGCTACGAGCAGTACTTC
CASSSTGGAGYEQYF
>-|TRBJ1-1|TRBD1|TRBV30
TGTGCCTGGTCTACCGCCCGGGACAGGAACACTGAAGCTTTCTTT
CAWSTARDRNTEAFF
>-|TRBJ1-2|TRBD1|TRBV7-9
TGTGCCAGCAGCTTAGCCAATACAGGGGGCTATGGCTACACCTTC
CASSLANTGGYGYTF
>-|TRBJ2-3|-|TRBV2
TGTGCCAGCAGTGAAGTCAGGGGGACTGGGAGTACAGATACGCAGTATTTT
CASSEVRGTGSTDTQYF
>once|TRBJ2-2|TRBD2|TRBV30
TGTGCCTGGAGTCCCGGGACTAGTCTCCCCGGGGAGCTGTTTTTT
CAWSPGTSLPGELFF
>-|TRBJ1-4|-|TRBV28
TGTGCCAGCAGGCGGGAGGGATCAACTAATGAAAAACTGTTTTTT
CASRREGSTNEKLFF
>-|TRBJ1-2|-|TRBV25-1
TGTGCCAGCAGTGAAACCCGACAGGTTGGCTATGGCTACACCTTC
CASSETRQVGYGYTF
>-|TRBJ1-1|-|TRBV5-8
TGTGCCAGCAGCTTGTACGGGTCCGCTGAAGCTTTCTTT
CASSLYGSAEAFF
>-|TRBJ2-3|-|TRBV28
TGTGCCAGCAGCGGAGTGGGACTGTCTAGCACAGATACGCAGTATTTT
CASSGVGLSSTDTQYF
>-|TRBJ2-1|TRBD1|TRBV7-6
TGTGCCAGCAGCCCTATAGTACAGGGGGCTACTCAAATCAATGAGCAGTTCTTC
CASSPIVQGATQINEQFF
>-|TRBJ1-6|-|TRBV4-1
TGCGCCAGCAGCCAAGATTCAGATTCACCCCTCCACTTT
CASSQDSDSPLHF
>-|TRBJ2-1|TRBD2|TRBV27
TGTGCCAGCAGTTCCCCCCTAGCGGGAGGGCCAGAAAATGAGCAGTTCTTC
CASSSPLAGGPENEQFF
>-|TRBJ1-2|-|TRBV27
TGTGCCAGCAGTAAACTTGATGGTGGCTACACCTTC
CASSKLDGGYTF
>-|TRBJ2-1|-|TRBV11-2
TGTGCCAGCAGCTTAGTACTTTACAATGAGCAGTTCTTC
CASSLVLYNEQFF
>-|TRBJ1-4|-|TRBV28
TGTGCCAGCAGGGGAGGGGCGACGAATGAAAAACTGTTTTTT
CASRGGATNEKLFF
>-|TRBJ2-5|TRBD1|TRBV5-1
TGCGCCAGCAGTCTTGAGGCCGGGACAGGGGTGTCCCAGTACTTC
CASSLEAGTGVSQYF
>once|TRBJ2-7|TRBD2|TRBV18
TGTGCCAGCTCACCCAAGTTACTAGCGGACTACTACGAGCAGTACTTC
CASSPKLLADYYEQYF
>-|TRBJ2-1|TRBD1|TRBV5-5
TGTGCCAGCAGACAGGGGGCTCGGGATAATGAGCAGTTCTTC
CASRQGARDNEQFF